The sequence of this T cell receptor beta chain was determined in a study of shared clonotypes between healthy human individuals. When replicate PCRs were run on sorted subsets, they used roughly 0.2 ug DNA, about 30,000 T cell genomes. The data were produced by immunoSEQ multiplex PCR, yet TCRdb's version contains in-frame clones alone and is incomplete. The profile shows around 1 million clones, approximately 76% of them singletons. The sequenced sample was memory CD4+ T cells sorted from blood. Sample subset: CD45RA-negative fraction. This receptor was taken from a man between 18 and 29 years old in good health.

The CDR3 nucleotides read TGTGCCAGCAGCTTAGGACGGACAGGGGGTGGAGAAAAACTGTTTTTT. This gives the protein CASSLGRTGGGEKLFF. The rearrangement joins TRBV7-8 to TRBJ1-4; TRBD1 aligns across 10 bases. CDR1 is SGHVS, CDR2 FQNEAQ, per germline. Germline trimming cut 1 base from V and 8 bases from J; bases unmatched to any gene: 7. The CDR3 runs 16 residues. Drawing the rest from reference TRBV7-8 and TRBJ1-4, the complete variable domain is GAGVSQSPRYKVAKRGQDVALRCDPISGHVSLFWYQQALGQGPEFLTYFQNEAQLDKSGLPSDRFFAERPEGSVSTLKIQRTQQEDSAVYLCASSLGRTGGGEKLFFGSGTQLSVL.